The entry below describes one T cell receptor (beta chain). Germline V gives CDR1 MNHEY, CDR2 SVGAGI. CDR3 length: 12 residues. With 7 bases removed from V and 4 bases from J, the gap between germline ends came to 10 bases. These data originate in a study of T cell responses to AZD1222 COVID-19 vaccine. Generated by immunoSEQ multiplex PCR, the TCRdb table keeps only in-frame clones and is missing some. The sample lists some 75,000 clones; more than 70% were seen once. V usage is TRBV6-5 and J usage is TRBJ2-5; D is perhaps TRBD1 (5 bases). This specimen was peripheral blood, taken on day 0 of AZD1222 vaccination. The TCR originated in an adult in good health. The CDR3 here is CASMGQGETQYF. CDR3 nucleotide sequence: TGTGCCAGCATGGGCCAGGGAGAGACCCAGTACTTC.